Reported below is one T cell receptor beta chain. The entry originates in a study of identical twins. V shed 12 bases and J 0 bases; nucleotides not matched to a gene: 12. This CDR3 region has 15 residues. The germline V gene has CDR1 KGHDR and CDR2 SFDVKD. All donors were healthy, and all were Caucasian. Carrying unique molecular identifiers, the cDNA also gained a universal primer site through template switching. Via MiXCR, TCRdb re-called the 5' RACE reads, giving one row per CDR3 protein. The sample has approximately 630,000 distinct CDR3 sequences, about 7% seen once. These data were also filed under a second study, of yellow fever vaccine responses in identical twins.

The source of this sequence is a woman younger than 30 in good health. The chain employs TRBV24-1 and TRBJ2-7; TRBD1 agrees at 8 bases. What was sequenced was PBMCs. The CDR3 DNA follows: TGTGCCGCGCGGCAGGGGGCACTCTCCTCCTACGAGCAGTACTTC. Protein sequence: CAARQGALSSYEQYF.